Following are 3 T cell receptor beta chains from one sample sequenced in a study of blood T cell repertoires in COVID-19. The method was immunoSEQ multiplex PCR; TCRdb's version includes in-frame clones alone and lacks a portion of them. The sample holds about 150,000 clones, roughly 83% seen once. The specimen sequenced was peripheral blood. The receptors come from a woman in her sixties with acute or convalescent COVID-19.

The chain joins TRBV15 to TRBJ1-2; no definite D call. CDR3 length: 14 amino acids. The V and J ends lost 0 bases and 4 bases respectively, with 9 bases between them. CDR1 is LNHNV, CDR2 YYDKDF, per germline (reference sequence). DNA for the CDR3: TGTGCCACCAGCAGAGATAGCGGGGTCTATGGCTACACCTTC. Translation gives CATSRDSGVYGYTF. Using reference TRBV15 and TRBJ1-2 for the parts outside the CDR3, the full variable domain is DAMVIQNPRYQVTQFGKPVTLSCSQTLNHNVMYWYQQKSSQAPKLLFHYYDKDFNNEADTPDNFQSRRPNTSFCFLDIRSPGLGDTAMYLCATSRDSGVYGYTFGSGTRLTVV.

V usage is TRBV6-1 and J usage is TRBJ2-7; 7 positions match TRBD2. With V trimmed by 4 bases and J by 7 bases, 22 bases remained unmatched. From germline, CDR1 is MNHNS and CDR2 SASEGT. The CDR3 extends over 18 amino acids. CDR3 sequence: CASSGVGTIIGLKGEQYV. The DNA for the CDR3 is TGTGCCAGCAGTGGGGTAGGGACTATAATTGGTTTAAAGGGGGAGCAGTACGTC.

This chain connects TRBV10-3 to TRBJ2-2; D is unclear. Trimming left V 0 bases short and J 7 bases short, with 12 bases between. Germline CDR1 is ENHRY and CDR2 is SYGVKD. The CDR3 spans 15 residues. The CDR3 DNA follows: TGTGCCATCAGTGAGTCTCCGACTCCGAGCGGGGAGCTGTTTTTT. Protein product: CAISESPTPSGELFF.